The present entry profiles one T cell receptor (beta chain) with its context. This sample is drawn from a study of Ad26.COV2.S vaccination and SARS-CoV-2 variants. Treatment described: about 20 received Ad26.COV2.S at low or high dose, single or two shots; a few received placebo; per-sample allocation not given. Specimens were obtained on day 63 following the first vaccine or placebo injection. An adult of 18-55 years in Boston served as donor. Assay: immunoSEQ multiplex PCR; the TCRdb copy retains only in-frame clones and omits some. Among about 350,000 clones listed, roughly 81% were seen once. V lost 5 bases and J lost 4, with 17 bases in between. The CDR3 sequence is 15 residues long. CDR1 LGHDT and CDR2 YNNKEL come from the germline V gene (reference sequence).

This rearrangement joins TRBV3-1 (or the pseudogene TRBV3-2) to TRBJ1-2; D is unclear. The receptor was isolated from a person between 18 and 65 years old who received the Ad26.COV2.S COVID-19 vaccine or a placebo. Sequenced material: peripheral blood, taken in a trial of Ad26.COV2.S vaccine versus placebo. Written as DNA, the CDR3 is TGTGCCAGCAGCTATCGCCGAGGGCAGGCCTATGGCTACACCTTC. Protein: CASSYRRGQAYGYTF.